This TCR beta chain is from a study of blood T cell repertoires in COVID-19. Losses at the gene ends were 2 bases for V and 4 bases for J; bases not matched to a gene: 4. Looked up from germline, CDR1 is MGHRA and CDR2 is YSYEKL. The CDR3 loop spans 15 amino acids. Methods used by the authors: For nucleated cells, counts were estimated from reference gene primer amplification. Sequenced by immunoSEQ multiplex PCR; TCRdb stores in-frame clones only, minus some. From that table come the V and J calls and clone size; the DNA was used to work out D and trimming. The sample consists of about 160,000 clones, 78% of them appearing once.

The source of this sequence is a woman of 80 years or more with acute or convalescent COVID-19. The genes are TRBV4-1 and TRBJ1-4, with 7 bases fitting TRBD1. Material: peripheral blood. The CDR3 protein is CASSQYRDSNEKLFF. In DNA, the CDR3 is TGCGCCAGCAGCCAATACCGGGACAGTAATGAAAAACTGTTTTTT.